The rows below give T cell receptor beta chains drawn from one sample of a study of T cells in Graves' hyperthyroidism and ophthalmopathy. TCRdb recomputed calls from the multiplex PCR reads with MiXCR, one row per CDR3 protein. The sample has approximately 530,000 distinct CDR3 sequences; roughly a sixth are singletons. The sequencing input was blood. These receptors all stem from a woman aged 18-29 years with Graves' hyperthyroidism. Both conserved end residues are part of each CDR3. A D gene is named only where the DNA matches it firmly. Part of the rows lack a size; the others show once, few, many or a class for expanded clones.

D	size	V	J	CDR3	DNA
TRBD2	.	TRBV6-1	TRBJ2-3	CASSTRGLAGYITDTQYF	TGTGCCAGCAGTACCAGGGGACTAGCGGGATATATCACAGATACGCAGTATTTT
TRBD1	many	TRBV6-1	TRBJ1-1	CASSSYRGRTEAFF	TGTGCCAGCAGTTCATACAGGGGGCGGACTGAAGCTTTCTTT
TRBD1	.	TRBV3-1	TRBJ2-7	CASSLTGANEQYF	TGTGCCAGCAGCCTTACAGGGGCCAACGAGCAGTACTTC
.	many	TRBV5-5	TRBJ2-5	CASSLSEETQYF	TGTGCCAGCAGCTTGTCTGAAGAGACCCAGTACTTC
.	.	TRBV9	TRBJ1-6	CAGSTNRESSYNSPLHF	TGTGCCGGCAGCACCAACAGGGAGAGCTCCTATAATTCACCCCTCCACTTT
.	many	TRBV28	TRBJ2-7	CATTPPDGVTYEQYF	TGTGCCACCACACCCCCGGACGGTGTGACCTACGAGCAGTACTTC
TRBD2	once	TRBV3-1	TRBJ2-1	CASSLSGGAYEQFF	TGTGCCAGCAGCCTTTCGGGGGGGGCCTACGAGCAGTTCTTC
.	few	TRBV10-2	TRBJ2-4	CASSEFPWQGGNGDIQYF	TGCGCCAGCAGTGAGTTTCCTTGGCAGGGGGGAAATGGCGACATTCAGTACTTC
TRBD2	.	TRBV24-1	TRBJ2-3	CATSDSGGSTDTQYF	TGTGCCACCAGTGATTCGGGGGGGAGCACAGATACGCAGTATTTT
.	many	TRBV2	TRBJ2-3	CASSVRGPSTDTQYF	TGTGCCAGCAGTGTGAGGGGACCTAGCACAGATACGCAGTATTTT
TRBD1	few	TRBV18	TRBJ1-4	CASSETGTANEKLFF	TGTGCCAGCTCGGAGACCGGGACAGCTAATGAAAAACTGTTTTTT
TRBD1	few	TRBV19	TRBJ1-2	CASGWGGTGNYGYTF	TGTGCCAGTGGGTGGGGGGGGACAGGTAACTATGGCTACACCTTC
.	few	TRBV2	TRBJ1-1	CASGSEIVEEAFF	TGTGCCAGCGGTTCAGAAATTGTGGAGGAAGCTTTCTTT
.	.	TRBV20-1	TRBJ2-3	CSATDYTDTQYF	TGCAGTGCTACGGACTACACAGATACGCAGTATTTT
.	many	TRBV6-1	TRBJ1-1	CASSDGGYTEAFF	TGTGCCAGCAGTGACGGGGGATATACTGAAGCTTTCTTT
.	few	TRBV24-1	TRBJ2-1	CATSATGDSPRDKQFF	TGTGCCACCAGTGCCACGGGGGACAGCCCAAGGGATAAGCAGTTCTTC
.	many	TRBV11-3	TRBJ2-7	CASSLGGQSSYEQYF	TGTGCCAGCAGCTTAGGGGGCCAGAGCTCCTACGAGCAGTACTTC
.	many	TRBV7-3	TRBJ1-6	CASSLGARSPLHF	TGTGCCAGCAGCTTAGGCGCTCGATCGCCCCTCCACTTT
.	many	TRBV20-1	TRBJ1-1	CSPVRMNTEAFF	TGCAGTCCCGTACGGATGAACACTGAAGCTTTCTTT
TRBD1	many	TRBV25-1	TRBJ2-7	CASSEGDSTRYEQYF	TGTGCCAGCAGTGAAGGGGACAGTACTAGGTACGAGCAGTACTTC
TRBD1	.	TRBV7-2	TRBJ1-1	CASSMDRGRTEAFF	TGTGCCAGCAGCATGGACAGGGGTCGGACTGAAGCTTTCTTT
.	.	TRBV4-2	TRBJ1-5	CASSPGSRNQPQHF	TGTGCCAGCAGCCCGGGATCCCGAAATCAGCCCCAGCATTTT
TRBD1	.	TRBV24-1	TRBJ2-7	CATSDSRDGQVYEQYF	TGTGCCACCAGTGATTCCCGAGATGGACAGGTCTACGAGCAGTACTTC
.	.	TRBV18	TRBJ2-5	CASSPKGEETRYF	TGTGCCAGCTCACCGAAGGGGGAAGAGACCCGGTACTTC
TRBD1	many	TRBV11-3	TRBJ2-7	CASSPKTRQGAYEQYF	TGTGCCAGCAGCCCAAAGACCCGACAGGGGGCTTACGAGCAGTACTTC
.	few	TRBV20-1	TRBJ1-2	CSARVTGFNGYTF	TGCAGTGCTAGAGTAACAGGGTTTAATGGCTACACCTTC
.	.	TRBV24-1	TRBJ1-5	CATTGGLGQPQHF	TGTGCCACCACGGGGGGGCTGGGTCAGCCCCAGCATTTT